This T cell receptor (beta chain) was profiled in a study of T cell repertoires in cytomegalovirus infection (dated by TCRdb to between 2018 and 2020). The study in broad terms: Recently identified HLA-C-restricted CMV epitopes, whose presentation resists viral immunomodulation, were targeted by peptide stimulations together with well-studied HLA-B-restricted epitopes. The HLA type of each donor mattered for the analysis, because public TCR beta signatures pointed to carriage of CMV infection along with the matching HLA type. What the authors observed across the whole study: In both this cohort and an independent roughly 330-donor cohort, the cumulative frequency of public TCR beta family members distinguished carriers of CMV infection plus the relevant HLA type. The ex vivo response was dominated by HLA-C-restricted CMV-specific TCR beta clonotypes, and the single most frequent clonotype in two of eight donors was supplied by these HLA-C-restricted clonotypes.

Counted from cysteine to phenylalanine, this CDR3 has 13 amino acids. The DNA shown is the 39-base CDR3, in frame from base 1. The germline V end is reduced by 5 bases and the J end by 3 bases; junction bases left unmatched: 2. As encoded in the germline V gene, CDR1 is SGHVS while CDR2 is FQNEAQ. The run used an Illumina HiSeq 1500. The raw public data were reprocessed by TCRdb itself: fastp quality trimming at Q25, MiXCR clonotype calling, in-frame beta chains only. Records with the same CDR3 protein are collapsed into one entry carrying the most frequent genes and DNA. Across this sample there are about 220,000 distinct CDR3 sequences, with 38% seen only once. Approximately 59% of the sample is held by the ten biggest clonotypes. The sample's treatment or condition, from its label and the paper: in vitro stimulation with specific CMV peptide epitopes to enrich CMV-specific T cells. Comments on this clonotype: The antigen it binds to is not known. The input lacks base qualities; no much larger clone sits a single base away.

The clonotype originates from a human donor in good health (CMV status not recorded). Some clones in this sample may be carry-over from other donors' samples. The material sequenced was CD8+ T cells from cultured PBMCs, taken from culture after CMV antigen stimulation. Recombination connected TRBV7-8 to TRBJ1-1; 8 junctional bases match TRBD1. Here the CDR3 is given as CASSEQGDTEAFF. The bases read TGTGCCAGCAGCGAACAGGGGGACACTGAAGCTTTCTTT.